This T cell receptor (beta chain) was sequenced in a study of T cells in Graves' hyperthyroidism and ophthalmopathy. Study-level results: Through a model of 13 V-J features, ophthalmopathy was separated from stable hyperthyroidism.

V was clipped by 5 bases and J by 2 bases; unmatched bases: 6. In germline, CDR1 is MGHRA, CDR2 YSYEKL. The CDR3 contains 15 residues. As for this clonotype: Its antigen is not known.

Amplification of TCR beta CDR3 regions was performed using RNA transcripts as template. With the HTBI primer set, the TCR CDR3 went through a first round of RT-PCR. TCRdb independently ran MiXCR on the multiplex PCR reads; one entry per CDR3 protein. The table has 650,000 to 700,000 distinct CDR3 sequences, 17% seen once; the top ten hold about a sixth. This clonotype was obtained from a man aged 50 to 59 with Graves' hyperthyroidism. J is TRBJ1-5 and V is TRBV4-1, with TRBD1 matching over 7 bases. Sequenced material: blood. The CDR3 DNA follows: TGCGCCAGCAGCGACAGGGACGGGGGCAATCAGCCCCAGCATTTT. Translating it yields CASSDRDGGNQPQHF.